One sample yielded the 13 T cell receptor beta chains listed below, sequenced in a study of cytomegalovirus exposure and HLA in healthy donors. The PCR ran on 60 Vbeta and 13 Jbeta primers. Using immunoSEQ multiplex PCR, the repertoire was profiled, and TCRdb retains in-frame clones only, with some absent. The repertoire consists of about 160,000 clones, with around 77% occurring once and the leading ten covering under 2.5%. The source material was PBMCs. All receptors come from a man aged 50 to 60 in good health and CMV-seropositive.

V is TRBV5-6 and J is TRBJ2-5; D not resolved. This CDR3 is built from 12 residues. Per germline, CDR1 SGHDT and CDR2 YYEEEE. V was pared by 7 bases and J by 5 bases, with 12 bases between. The CDR3 spells CASLRFGETQYF. As DNA, the CDR3 is TGTGCCAGCCTGCGGTTTGGGGAGACCCAGTACTTC.

This chain uses TRBV4-3 with TRBJ2-5, with a weak D call TRBD1 (6 bases). Trimming cost V 0 bases and J 1 base, with 12 bases left between them. Germline CDR1 reads LGHNA; CDR2 reads YSLEER. This CDR3 has 16 residues. The CDR3 coding sequence is TGCGCCAGCAGCCAAGACTGGGGGCTCGCCCAAGAGACCCAGTACTTC. Protein sequence: CASSQDWGLAQETQYF.

This sequence joins TRBV2 and TRBJ2-2; tentative D call: TRBD2 (5 bases). The CDR3 is 13 residues long. Trimming removed 11 bases at V and 6 bases at J, with 16 bases between. From germline, CDR1 is SNHLY and CDR2 FYNNEI. The DNA of the CDR3 is TGTGCCTGCGTGGGTAAGGAGGCCGGGGAGCTGTTTTTT. Its protein is CACVGKEAGELFF.

This sequence joins TRBV28 and TRBJ2-3, with 7 bases aligning to TRBD1. Germline loops: CDR1 MDHEN, CDR2 SYDVKM. J was trimmed by 4 bases and V by 5 bases; bases with no gene match: 9. This CDR3 region has 15 residues. The DNA for the CDR3 is TGTGCCAGCAGTCCGACAGGGATAGGCGCAGATACGCAGTATTTT. Encoded protein: CASSPTGIGADTQYF.

The chain carries TRBV19 and TRBJ1-5, with D possibly TRBD1 on 6 matching bases. This CDR3 comprises 15 residues. The V end lost 7 bases, the J end lost 4 bases, and 17 bases lay between the germline ends. The germline V gene has CDR1 LNHDA and CDR2 SQIVND (reference sequence). The CDR3 DNA sequence: TGTGCCAGTATAAGGGGAGGGGGTGATAATCAGCCCCAGCATTTT. Translating gives CASIRGGGDNQPQHF.

The genes are TRBV27 and TRBJ2-7; 8 bases match TRBD1. Trimming cost V 5 bases and J 3 bases; bases outside gene matches: 6. CDR1 is MNHEY and CDR2 is SMNVEV in the germline V gene (reference sequence). The CDR3 length is 14 residues. The CDR3 nucleotides read TGTGCCAGCAGTAGACAGGGGTTTGGCTACGAGCAGTACTTC. This encodes CASSRQGFGYEQYF.

The V call is TRBV5-5, the J call TRBJ2-5; 9 nucleotides line up with TRBD2. Germline V lookup: CDR1 SGHKS, CDR2 YYEKEE (reference sequence). The CDR3 has 16 amino acids. After removal of 2 bases from V and 4 bases from J, the junction contained 9 bases not matched to a gene. In nucleotides, the CDR3 is TGTGCCAGCAGCTTTGACGCGGGGGGGCCGGGAGAGACCCAGTACTTC. Its protein is CASSFDAGGPGETQYF. The full variable domain, completed using reference TRBV5-5 and TRBJ2-5, is DAGVTQSPTHLIKTRGQQVTLRCSPISGHKSVSWYQQVLGQGPQFIFQYYEKEERGRGNFPDRFSARQFPNYSSELNVNALLLGDSALYLCASSFDAGGPGETQYFGPGTRLLVL.

This chain links TRBV7-2 with TRBJ1-6, with 11 bases that match TRBD1. The V gene's germline CDR1 is SGHTA and CDR2 FQGNSA. The J segment lost 3 bases and the V segment lost 6 bases, leaving 7 bases of the junction unmatched. The CDR3 extends over 17 amino acids. The CDR3 nucleotides are TGTGCCAGCAGTTCTGGACAGGGGGCCAGCTATAATTCACCCCTCCACTTT. Its translation: CASSSGQGASYNSPLHF.

With respect to this clone: Relative to the germline gene, one junction end is altered; a read error may explain this. The rearrangement joins TRBV30 to TRBJ1-2, with D perhaps matching TRBD1 (6 bases). The V gene's germline CDR1 is GTSNPN and CDR2 SVGIG (reference sequence). This CDR3 is built from 14 residues. CDR3 residues: CAWTPGAAVGGPAF. The CDR3 bases are TGTGCCTGGACTCCCGGGGCCGCCGTCGGGGGGCCGGCCTTC.

The V gene is TRBV15, the J gene TRBJ1-2, with 9 bases identical to TRBD1. The V gene end was trimmed by 2 bases and the J gene end by 3 bases; junction bases not matched to a gene: 7. The germline gives CDR1 LNHNV, CDR2 YYDKDF (reference sequence). CDR3 length: 16 amino acids. CDR3 region: CATSRSRTGADYGYTF. DNA for the CDR3: TGTGCCACCAGCAGATCCCGGACAGGGGCCGACTATGGCTACACCTTC.

This chain joins TRBV30 and TRBJ2-5, with a tentative D call TRBD1 (5 bases). This CDR3 is 14 amino acids long. V dropped 2 bases and J dropped 4 bases, with 14 bases sitting between them. Germline CDR1 reads GTSNPN; CDR2 reads SVGIG (reference sequence). The CDR3 nucleotides are TGTGCCTGGAGTTGGGCAGGGCAGGGAGAGACCCAGTACTTC. Translation gives CAWSWAGQGETQYF.

The chain has TRBV5-6 and TRBJ1-1; D uncertain. Germline V gene data show CDR1 as SGHDT and CDR2 as YYEEEE. V was trimmed by 0 bases and J by 5 bases, leaving 14 bases between them. The CDR3 contains 15 residues. The chain's CDR3 is CASSLGYGVWTEAFF. The CDR3 DNA follows: TGTGCCAGCAGCTTGGGGTACGGGGTCTGGACTGAAGCTTTCTTT.

V gene TRBV5-8 combines with J gene TRBJ2-5; 8 positions agree with TRBD2. The trim removed 4 bases at V and 4 bases at J, leaving 3 bases unmatched. CDR3 size: 13 residues. Germline-derived CDR1 and CDR2 are SGHTS and YDEGEE. The CDR3 DNA sequence: TGTGCCAGCAGCCTACGGGGGGGAGAGACCCAGTACTTC. Its translation is CASSLRGGETQYF.